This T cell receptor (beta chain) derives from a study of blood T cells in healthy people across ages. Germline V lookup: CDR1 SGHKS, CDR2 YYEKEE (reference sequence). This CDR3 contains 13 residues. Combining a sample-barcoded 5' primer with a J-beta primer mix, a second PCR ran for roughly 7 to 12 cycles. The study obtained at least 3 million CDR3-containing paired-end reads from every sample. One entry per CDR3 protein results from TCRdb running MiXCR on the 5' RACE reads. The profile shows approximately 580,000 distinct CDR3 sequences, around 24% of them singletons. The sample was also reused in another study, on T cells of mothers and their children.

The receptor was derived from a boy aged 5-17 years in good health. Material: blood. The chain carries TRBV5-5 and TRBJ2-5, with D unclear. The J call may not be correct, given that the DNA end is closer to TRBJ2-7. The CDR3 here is CASSPYNTYEQYF. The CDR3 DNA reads TGTGCCAGCAGCCCCTATAACACCTACGAGCAGTACTTC.